The 20 T cell receptor beta chains presented below share a single source sample, sequenced in a study of spatial heterogeneity in lung cancer. Each CDR3 protein is one row after TCRdb ran MiXCR on the 5' RACE reads. The sample has around 1,200 distinct CDR3 sequences, about 12% seen once. Regarding time point: sample taken at primary tumor resection. The material sequenced was normal lung tissue next to the tumor, taken at surgery. These receptor sequences come from a female donor with early-stage non-small cell lung cancer.

In its sample, this clonotype ranks as large. Little can be read into the size of this beta chain, an off-target read in a library designed for alpha chains. V gene TRBV6-6 combines with J gene TRBJ2-3, with D perhaps TRBD2 (5 bases). The CDR3 runs to 14 residues. Looked up from germline, CDR1 is MNHNY and CDR2 is SVGAGI (reference sequence). The germline V and J ends were trimmed by 4 bases and 2 bases, with 10 bases remaining between them. In DNA form, the CDR3 reads TGTGCCAGCAGTTTCCGACGGGACACAGATACGCAGTATTTT. Amino acids: CASSFRRDTDTQYF.

Note on this clonotype: With the library built for alpha chains, this beta chain is off target and its frequency is not meaningful. The chain combines TRBV20-1 with TRBJ2-5; possible D gene TRBD2, 6 bases. This CDR3 has 15 residues. Per the germline V gene, CDR1 is DFQATT and CDR2 is SNEGSKA (reference sequence). V was cut by 1 base and J by 5 bases, with 17 bases left in between. The CDR3 nucleotides read TGCAGTGCTAGAGGCTCCAGCGGAGGGCGGGAGACCCAGTACTTC. Translated: CSARGSSGGRETQYF.

This clonotype was found once. The library was designed around alpha chains, so this beta chain is a stray read whose abundance carries little weight. V usage is TRBV11-1 and J usage is TRBJ2-2, with a weak D call TRBD1 (6 bases). CDR1 and CDR2 from the germline V gene are SGHAT and FQDESV (reference sequence). This CDR3 spans 16 amino acids. The ends were cut back, 5 bases at V and 5 bases at J, with 18 bases in the middle. CDR3: CASSPMSGQGTGELFF. The CDR3 DNA is TGTGCCAGCAGCCCTATGTCCGGGCAGGGGACCGGGGAGCTGTTTTTT.

This clonotype is large by share. For a library built for alpha chains, this beta chain is a stray read; little rests on its size. The chain joins TRBV29-1 to TRBJ2-5; the D gene is possibly TRBD1 (5 bases). Germline loops: CDR1 SQVTM, CDR2 ANQGSEA. Trimming shortened V by 4 bases and J by 1 base, and 10 bases separated the two germline ends. The CDR3 has 13 residues. DNA for the CDR3: TGCAGCGTTGGTTTGCAGGGCCAAGAGACCCAGTACTTC. It yields the protein CSVGLQGQETQYF. Complete variable domain (other parts from reference TRBV29-1 and TRBJ2-5): SAVISQKPSRDICQRGTSLTIQCQVDSQVTMMFWYRQQPGQSLTLIATANQGSEATYESGFVIDKFPISRPNLTFSTLTVSNMSPEDSSIYLCSVGLQGQETQYFGPGTRLLVL.

This clonotype is classed as medium-sized. A library prepared for alpha chains yielded this beta chain as an off-target read; its size is of little meaning. The rearrangement joins TRBV5-4 to TRBJ2-2; TRBD2 might be the D (6 bases). Between the trimmed V and J ends, which lost 4 bases and 7 bases, there was a span of 20 bases. Germline lookup yields CDR1 SGHNT and CDR2 YYREEE (reference sequence). CDR3 length: 16 residues. CDR3 in DNA: TGTGCCAGCAGCCCAAGAGGAGGGTCTGATGTCGGGGAGCTGTTTTTT. Translation gives CASSPRGGSDVGELFF. Filled out from reference TRBV5-4 and TRBJ2-2, the complete variable domain reads ETGVTQSPTHLIKTRGQQVTLRCSSQSGHNTVSWYQQALGQGPQFIFQYYREEENGRGNFPPRFSGLQFPNYSSELNVNALELDDSALYLCASSPRGGSDVGELFFGEGSRLTVL.

A word on this clonotype: Within a library made for alpha chains, this beta chain is off target, and its count is uninformative. The chain carries TRBV3-1 and TRBJ2-7, with D unclear. The CDR3 covers 14 residues. V dropped 0 bases and J dropped 0 bases, with 6 bases sitting between them. CDR1 is LGHDT, CDR2 YNNKEL, per germline (reference sequence). CDR3 coding DNA: TGTGCCAGCAGCCAAGATCGGTACTCCTACGAGCAGTACTTC. Translated, it gives CASSQDRYSYEQYF.

A remark on this clonotype: This beta chain was picked up by a library intended for alpha chains and is off target, so its count carries little meaning. The chain joins TRBV11-2 to TRBJ2-1; 8 bases map to TRBD2. Trimming at V came to 0 bases and at J to 0 bases, leaving 7 bases not matched to a gene. CDR1 is SGHAT and CDR2 is FQNNGV in the germline V gene. CDR3 length: 18 residues. The CDR3 region is CASSLDLTGTSSYNEQFF. Here the CDR3 DNA reads TGTGCCAGCAGCTTAGATCTCACCGGGACTAGCTCCTACAATGAGCAGTTCTTC.

By its share, this clonotype is large (0.1 to 1%). Within a library made for alpha chains, this beta chain is off target, and its count is uninformative. The rearrangement uses TRBV6-2 or TRBV6-3 and TRBJ2-5; D is perhaps TRBD1 (6 bases). The V end was cut by 6 bases, the J end by 1 base, with 9 bases between. The germline CDR1 and CDR2 sequences are MNHEY and SVGEGT. The CDR3 loop spans 13 amino acids. CDR3: CASSETGQETQYF. For the CDR3, the DNA is TGTGCCAGCAGCGAGACAGGCCAAGAGACCCAGTACTTC.

Relative to its sample, this clonotype is large. This beta chain was picked up by a library intended for alpha chains and is off target, so its count carries little meaning. The gene calls are TRBV3-1 and TRBJ2-5; no clear D gene. V dropped 1 base and J dropped 1 base, with 10 bases sitting between them. Germline V gene data show CDR1 as LGHDT and CDR2 as YNNKEL (reference sequence). The CDR3 sequence is 15 residues long. The CDR3 sequence is CASSQGVRSQETQYF. The CDR3 DNA reads TGTGCCAGCAGCCAAGGAGTTCGGAGCCAAGAGACCCAGTACTTC.

As for this clonotype: This beta chain appears as a stray read in a library generated for alpha chains; its size is not informative. V usage is TRBV4-2 and J usage is TRBJ2-1; D remains unclear. The CDR3 is 14 amino acids. The germline gives CDR1 LGHNA, CDR2 YNFKEQ. V gave up 1 base and J gave up 12 bases, with 16 bases separating them. DNA of the CDR3: TGTGCCAGCAGCCAAGGGGAACTACCATCGGGGCAGTTCTTC. This sequence encodes CASSQGELPSGQFF.

In its sample, this clonotype ranks as large. As an off-target read in a library built for alpha chains, this beta chain has a frequency of little significance. The chain carries TRBV7-9 and TRBJ2-3; TRBD2 matches 11 bases. Germline CDR1 reads SEHNR; CDR2 reads FQNEAQ (reference sequence). V lost 3 bases and J lost 3; bases outside the gene matches: 8. This CDR3 has 17 residues. The CDR3 spells CASSFGTSGLGTDTQYF. DNA of the CDR3: TGTGCCAGCAGCTTCGGGACTAGCGGACTAGGGACAGATACGCAGTATTTT.

This clonotype is deemed large. With the library built for alpha chains, this beta chain is off target and its frequency is not meaningful. This chain links TRBV3-1 with TRBJ2-1; possibly TRBD1 for D (6 bases). There are 12 residues in the CDR3. CDR1 and CDR2 (germline): LGHDT, YNNKEL (reference sequence). V was clipped by 4 bases and J by 8 bases, with 9 bases between them. The CDR3 protein is CASSPGVYEQFF. Here the CDR3 DNA reads TGTGCCAGCAGCCCAGGGGTGTATGAGCAGTTCTTC.

Judged by abundance, this clonotype is medium-sized. This beta chain slipped into a library made for alpha chains as a stray read, so its size is not meaningful. The chain employs TRBV11-1 and TRBJ2-1; 8 bases match TRBD2. V was pared by 1 base and J by 4 bases, with 3 bases of the junction left unmatched. CDR3 length equals 15 residues. Germline CDR1 and CDR2: SGHAT and FQDESV (reference sequence). CDR3 residues: CASSLGTSGYNEQFF. In DNA form, the CDR3 reads TGTGCCAGCAGCTTAGGAACTAGCGGTTACAATGAGCAGTTCTTC.

Concerning this clonotype: The library was prepared for alpha chains; this beta chain is a stray read, so its frequency means little. The chain carries TRBV5-1 and TRBJ2-3; D ambiguous. V lost 8 bases and J lost 2, with 15 bases in between. The CDR3 consists of 14 residues. Germline CDR1 and CDR2: SGHRS and YFSETQ. CDR3 DNA sequence: TGCGCCAGTGCCTACGGCCAAACCACAGATACGCAGTATTTT. Translated: CASAYGQTTDTQYF.

As for this clonotype: Little can be read into the size of this beta chain, an off-target read in a library designed for alpha chains. The chain is built from TRBV7-8 and TRBJ2-7; D is possibly TRBD1 (5 bases). The germline CDR1 and CDR2 sequences are SGHVS and FQNEAQ. The CDR3 has 15 residues. V was shortened by 1 base and J by 0 bases, with 10 bases between the two germline ends. The CDR3 loop is CASSLGRQNSYEQYF. In DNA form, the CDR3 reads TGTGCCAGCAGCTTAGGAAGACAGAACTCCTACGAGCAGTACTTC.

This clonotype is medium-sized. This beta chain was picked up by a library intended for alpha chains and is off target, so its count carries little meaning. The chain is built from TRBV15 and TRBJ2-1, with 8 bases identical to TRBD2. J lost 6 bases, V lost 0 bases, and 7 bases had no gene match. This CDR3 has 16 amino acids. CDR1 is LNHNV, CDR2 YYDKDF, per germline (reference sequence). In nucleotides, the CDR3 is TGTGCCACCAGCAGAGATTTGTCTAGCGGGTTCAATGAGCAGTTCTTC. This encodes CATSRDLSSGFNEQFF.

In its sample, this clonotype ranks as large. Found in a library prepared for alpha chains, this beta chain is an off-target read, and its abundance has little meaning. This rearrangement joins TRBV4-3 to TRBJ2-1; possibly TRBD1 for D (6 bases). Germline V gives CDR1 LGHNA, CDR2 YSLEER. The CDR3 is made up of 20 amino acids. V was pared by 0 bases and J by 10 bases, with 31 bases between. CDR3 residues: CASSQDRGTSPPGFLREQFF. DNA for the CDR3: TGCGCCAGCAGCCAAGATCGAGGGACAAGTCCCCCGGGATTCCTCAGGGAGCAGTTCTTC.

This clonotype ranks as large. A library prepared for alpha chains yielded this beta chain as an off-target read; its size is of little meaning. The V gene is TRBV7-2, the J gene TRBJ2-1; D remains ambiguous. Trimming shortened V by 2 bases and J by 5 bases, and 19 bases separated the two germline ends. In germline, CDR1 is SGHTA, CDR2 FQGNSA. The CDR3 covers 17 residues. CDR3 DNA sequence: TGTGCCAGCAGCTTAAGCCCCGGGTTGGGTGAGAACAATGAGCAGTTCTTC. The encoded protein is CASSLSPGLGENNEQFF.

By its share, this clonotype is large. Because the library targeted alpha chains, this beta chain is an off-target read whose size means little. V gene TRBV20-1 combines with J gene TRBJ2-1; 13 bases fit TRBD2. CDR1 DFQATT and CDR2 SNEGSKA come from the germline V gene (reference sequence). Losses at the gene ends were 6 bases for V and 11 bases for J; bases not matched to a gene: 7. This CDR3 is 13 amino acids long. The CDR3 DNA sequence: TGCAGTGCAGGTGGACTAGCGGGAGAACAGCAGTTCTTC. Its protein product is CSAGGLAGEQQFF.

As for this clonotype: The library was designed around alpha chains, so this beta chain is a stray read whose abundance carries little weight. The chain couples TRBV27 to TRBJ2-5, with a tentative D call TRBD1 (6 bases). This CDR3 has 16 amino acids. The germline V and J ends were trimmed by 3 bases and 4 bases, with 18 bases remaining between them. Germline V gives CDR1 MNHEY, CDR2 SMNVEV (reference sequence). This CDR3 is CASSLSFTGPPETQYF. The DNA for the CDR3 is TGTGCCAGCAGTTTGTCCTTTACAGGGCCCCCAGAGACCCAGTACTTC.